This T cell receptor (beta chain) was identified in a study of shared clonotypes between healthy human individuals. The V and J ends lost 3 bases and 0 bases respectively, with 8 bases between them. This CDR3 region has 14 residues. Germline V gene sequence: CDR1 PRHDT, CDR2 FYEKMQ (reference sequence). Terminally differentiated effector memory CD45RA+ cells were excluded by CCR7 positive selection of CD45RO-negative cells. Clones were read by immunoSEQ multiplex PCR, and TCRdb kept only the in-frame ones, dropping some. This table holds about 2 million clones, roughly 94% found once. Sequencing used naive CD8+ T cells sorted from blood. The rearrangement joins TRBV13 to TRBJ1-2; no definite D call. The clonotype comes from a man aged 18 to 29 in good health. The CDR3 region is CASSFAVANYGYTF. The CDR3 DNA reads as TGTGCCAGCAGCTTTGCGGTAGCTAACTATGGCTACACCTTC.